This TCR beta chain was retrieved from a study of OX40 agonist ivuxolimab in advanced cancers. Broadly, across the study: The costimulatory receptor OX40 (CD134) was targeted by ivuxolimab, a fully human IgG2 agonistic monoclonal antibody. Intravenous ivuxolimab was administered to patients every 2 weeks at six dose levels: 0.01, 0.1, 0.3, 1.5, 3 and 10 mg/kg. Of the approximately 54 dose-escalation patients, hepatocellular carcinoma was present in some 19, melanoma in approximately 15, renal cell carcinoma in 9 and head and neck cancer in 9. In the dose-escalation cohort, more than 80% of patients were male, and the mean age was 60 years with a range of about 20 to 80. Patients were allowed to have had prior anti-PD-1, anti-PD-L1 or anti-CTLA-4 therapy, and roughly 40% of the dose-escalation patients had been treated with checkpoint inhibitors. Three dose-escalation patients achieved partial responses, one with hepatocellular carcinoma and two with cutaneous melanoma. Peripheral TCRbeta sequencing was intended to test whether TCR sequence diversity was altered and clonal T-cell expansion was caused by ivuxolimab. The paper reports the monotherapy dose-escalation portion (N ≈ 50 patients) of the phase I ivuxolimab trial. Findings and caveats that apply to the study as a whole: On average, CD8+ T cells showed more expanded clones than CD4+ T cells after ivuxolimab. The antigen specificity of the peripheral T cells that underwent clonal expansion was not determined. Clonal expansion of both CD4+ and CD8+ blood T cells was observed from baseline to week 6 at doses 0.1 to 3.0 mg/kg. Low levels of normalized T-cell clonal expansion were also shown by some nonresponding patients. In the 0.1-3.0 mg/kg groups, partial responders were among the patients with the lowest normalized peripheral clonal expansion, particularly in CD8+ T cells.

Patients with a history of autoimmune disease or receiving systemic immunosuppression were excluded from the trial. Peripheral blood for TCR sequencing was collected from all dose cohorts at baseline, on cycle 4 day 1, and on cycle 7 day 1. The samples were taken from a phase I, first-in-human, multicenter, open-label dose-escalation trial of ivuxolimab. Adults with locally advanced or metastatic melanoma, renal cell, hepatocellular, or head and neck squamous cell carcinoma were enrolled in the trial. Before TCR sequencing, CD4+ T cells and CD8+ T cells were sorted from peripheral blood as separate populations. As concerns this clone: There is no known antigen for this receptor. No per-base quality is available; no much larger clone lies one base away.

For sequencing of the TCRbeta CDR3 region, genomic DNA was extracted from the sorted cells. TCRbeta CDR3 regions were sequenced using the immunoSEQ Assay. TCRdb holds this immuneACCESS table with in-frame rearrangements only. Some clones are missing; in checked studies, unresolved V genes explain under half, and the rest has no known cause. This sample is represented by about 60,000 clones; about 83% of them were singletons. Roughly 0.6% of the sample belongs to the ten largest clones. V ends up 5 bases short and J 2 bases short, with an unmatched junction base count of 5. Per the germline V gene (reference sequence), SSHAT is the CDR1 and FNYEAQ is the CDR2. From cysteine to phenylalanine, the CDR3 is 15 amino acids long. Only CDR3 DNA is held: 45 bases, read in frame from base 1.

Sequences were derived from CD4+ or CD8+ T cells sorted from blood, sampled in a trial of the OX40 agonist ivuxolimab. The V gene is TRBV7-7 and the J gene is TRBJ2-3; TRBD2 matches 9 bases in the middle. This TCR was sampled from an adult with an advanced solid tumor such as melanoma, head and neck, liver or kidney cancer. The CDR3 region: CASSLGLAATDTQYF. The nucleotide sequence reads as follows: TGTGCCAGCAGCCTGGGACTAGCAGCCACAGATACGCAGTATTTT. The reference TRBV7-7 and TRBJ2-3 proteins fill in what lies around the CDR3, so the full variable domain reads GAGVSQSPRYKVTKRGQDVTLRCDPISSHATLYWYQQALGQGPEFLTYFNYEAQPDKSGLPSDRFSAERPEGSISTLTIQRTEQRDSAMYRCASSLGLAATDTQYFGPGTRLTVL.